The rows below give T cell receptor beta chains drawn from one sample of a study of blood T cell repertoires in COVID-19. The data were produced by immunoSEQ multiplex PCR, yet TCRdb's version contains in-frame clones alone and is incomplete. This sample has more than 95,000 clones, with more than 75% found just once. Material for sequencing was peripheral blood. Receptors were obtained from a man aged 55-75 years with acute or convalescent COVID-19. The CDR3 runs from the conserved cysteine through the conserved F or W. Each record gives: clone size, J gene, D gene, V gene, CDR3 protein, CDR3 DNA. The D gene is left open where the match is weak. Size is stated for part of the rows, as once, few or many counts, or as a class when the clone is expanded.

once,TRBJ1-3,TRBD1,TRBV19,CASSDRGDTIYF,TGTGCCAGTAGTGACAGGGGGGATACCATATATTTT
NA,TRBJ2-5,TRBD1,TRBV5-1,CASSGDRGGETQYF,TGCGCCAGCAGCGGGGACAGGGGGGGAGAGACCCAGTACTTC
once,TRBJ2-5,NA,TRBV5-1,CASSLPEETQYF,TGCGCCAGCAGCTTGCCGGAAGAGACCCAGTACTTC
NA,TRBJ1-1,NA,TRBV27,CASRTQIAMYTEAFF,TGTGCCAGCAGGACTCAAATCGCTATGTACACTGAAGCTTTCTTT
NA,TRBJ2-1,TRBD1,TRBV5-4,CASSLVGTGAYNEQFF,TGTGCCAGCAGCTTGGTGGGGACAGGGGCCTACAATGAGCAGTTCTTC
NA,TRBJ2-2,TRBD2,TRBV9,CASSVTSGKINTGELFF,TGTGCCAGCAGCGTAACTAGCGGGAAAATCAACACCGGGGAGCTGTTTTTT
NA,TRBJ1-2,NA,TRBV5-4,CASTDGFNYGYTF,TGTGCCAGCACAGATGGCTTTAACTATGGCTACACCTTC
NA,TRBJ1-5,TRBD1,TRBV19,CASSAAGGYSNQPQHF,TGTGCCAGTAGTGCGGCAGGGGGGTATAGCAATCAGCCCCAGCATTTT
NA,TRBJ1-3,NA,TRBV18,CASSASTGGGRAGNTIYF,TGTGCCAGCTCAGCCTCGACCGGTGGTGGGAGAGCTGGAAACACCATATATTTT
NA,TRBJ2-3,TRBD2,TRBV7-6,CASSLGSSGRTDTQYF,TGTGCCAGCAGCTTAGGATCTAGCGGGAGAACAGATACGCAGTATTTT
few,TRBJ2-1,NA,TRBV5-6,CASTLPMASTGNEQFF,TGTGCCAGCACACTCCCGATGGCCTCTACAGGCAATGAGCAGTTCTTC
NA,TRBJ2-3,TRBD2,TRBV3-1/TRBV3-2,CASSLLGEGATDTQYF,TGTGCCAGCAGCCTCCTGGGGGAGGGAGCAACAGATACGCAGTATTTT